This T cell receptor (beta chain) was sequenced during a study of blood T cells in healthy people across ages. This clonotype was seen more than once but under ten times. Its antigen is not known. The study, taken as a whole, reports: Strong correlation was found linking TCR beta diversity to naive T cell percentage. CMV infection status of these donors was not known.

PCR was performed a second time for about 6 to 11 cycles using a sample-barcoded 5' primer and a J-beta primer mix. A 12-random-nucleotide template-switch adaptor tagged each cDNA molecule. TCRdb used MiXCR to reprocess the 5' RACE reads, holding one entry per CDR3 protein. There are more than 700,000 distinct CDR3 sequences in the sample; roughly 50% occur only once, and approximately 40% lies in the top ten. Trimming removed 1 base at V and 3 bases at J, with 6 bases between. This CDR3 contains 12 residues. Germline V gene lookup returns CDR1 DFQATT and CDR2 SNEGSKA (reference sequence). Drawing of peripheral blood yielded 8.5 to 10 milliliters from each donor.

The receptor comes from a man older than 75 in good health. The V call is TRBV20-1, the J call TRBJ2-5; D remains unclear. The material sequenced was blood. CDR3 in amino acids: CSARGAKETQYF. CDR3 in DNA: TGCAGTGCTAGAGGTGCTAAAGAGACCCAGTACTTC.